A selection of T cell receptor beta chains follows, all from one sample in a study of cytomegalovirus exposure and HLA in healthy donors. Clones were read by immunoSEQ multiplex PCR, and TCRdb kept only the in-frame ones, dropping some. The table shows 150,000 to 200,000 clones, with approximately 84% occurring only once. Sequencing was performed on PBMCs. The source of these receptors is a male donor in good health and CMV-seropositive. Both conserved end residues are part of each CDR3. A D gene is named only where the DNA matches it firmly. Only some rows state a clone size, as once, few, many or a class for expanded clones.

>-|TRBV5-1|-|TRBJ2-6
CASNAGRLGSGANVLTF
TGCGCCAGCAACGCAGGGAGGTTGGGCTCTGGGGCCAACGTCCTGACTTTC
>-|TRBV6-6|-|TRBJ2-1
CASIADLYNEQFF
TGTGCCAGCATAGCGGACCTCTACAATGAGCAGTTCTTC
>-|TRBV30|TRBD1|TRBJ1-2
CAALSEWDRDLF
TGTGCCGCTTTAAGTGAGTGGGACAGGGACCTCTTC
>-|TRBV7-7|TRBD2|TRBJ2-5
CASSSQTSGPETQYF
TGTGCTAGCAGCTCCCAGACTAGCGGCCCAGAGACCCAGTACTTC
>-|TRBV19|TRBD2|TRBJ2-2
CASNGLAQTGELFF
TGTGCCAGTAATGGACTAGCTCAGACCGGGGAGCTGTTTTTT
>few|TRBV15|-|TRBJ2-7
CATQGMSSYEQYF
TGTGCCACCCAGGGCATGAGCTCCTACGAGCAGTACTTC
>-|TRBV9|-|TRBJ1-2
CASSAFEGGGYTF
TGTGCCAGCAGCGCCTTCGAGGGCGGGGGCTACACCTTC
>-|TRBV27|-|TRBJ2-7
CASTRADRAHEQYF
TGTGCCAGCACGCGAGCGGACCGGGCGCACGAGCAGTACTTC
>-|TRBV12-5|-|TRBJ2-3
CASGSGVLGGGPDTQYF
TGTGCTAGTGGTTCGGGGGTTTTAGGGGGAGGGCCAGATACGCAGTATTTT
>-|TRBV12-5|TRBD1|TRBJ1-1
CASGWGSGTAAFF
TGTGCTAGTGGTTGGGGATCCGGGACAGCAGCTTTCTTT
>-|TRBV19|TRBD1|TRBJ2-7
CASSIYRGTYEQYF
TGTGCCAGTAGTATCTACAGGGGTACCTACGAGCAGTACTTC
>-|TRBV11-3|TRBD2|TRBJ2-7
CASSPQGSGRAEQYF
TGTGCCAGCAGCCCCCAGGGTAGCGGGAGAGCCGAGCAGTACTTC
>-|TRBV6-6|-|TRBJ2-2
CAINPGSYTGELFF
TGTGCCATCAACCCGGGGAGTTACACCGGGGAGCTGTTTTTT
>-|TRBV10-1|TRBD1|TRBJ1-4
CASFYGLRQGNEKLFF
TGCGCCAGCTTCTATGGGCTGAGACAGGGAAATGAAAAACTGTTTTTT
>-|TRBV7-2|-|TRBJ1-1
CASSPYSTEAFF
TGTGCCAGCAGCCCATACAGCACTGAAGCTTTCTTT
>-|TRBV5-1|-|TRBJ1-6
CASSLTQNNSPLHF
TGCGCCAGCAGCTTGACACAGAATAATTCACCCCTCCACTTT
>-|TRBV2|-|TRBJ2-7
CASSDSPWTVEQYF
TGTGCCAGCAGTGATTCACCATGGACTGTCGAGCAGTACTTC
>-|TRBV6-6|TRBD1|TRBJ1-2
CASSYLGQGDGYTF
TGTGCCAGCAGTTATTTAGGACAGGGAGATGGCTACACCTTC
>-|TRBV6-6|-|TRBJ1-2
CASRPPGGYGYTF
TGTGCCAGCAGACCTCCGGGGGGCTATGGCTACACCTTC
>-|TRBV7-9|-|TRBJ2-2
CASSLGGYTGELFF
TGTGCCAGCAGCTTGGGGGGTTACACCGGGGAGCTGTTTTTT
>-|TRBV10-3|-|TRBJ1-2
CAISEETLNYGYTF
TGTGCCATCAGTGAGGAGACACTTAACTATGGCTACACCTTC
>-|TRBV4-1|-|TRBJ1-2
CASSQQGRTNYGYTF
TGCGCCAGCAGCCAACAGGGAAGGACTAACTATGGCTACACCTTC
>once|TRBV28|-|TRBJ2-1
CAAAVPSSYNEQFF
TGCGCCGCAGCGGTACCAAGCTCCTACAATGAGCAGTTCTTC
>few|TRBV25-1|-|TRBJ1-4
CASRGGDGNEKLFF
TGTGCCAGCAGAGGGGGGGACGGCAATGAAAAACTGTTTTTT
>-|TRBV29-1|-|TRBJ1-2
CSLGQTTDYGYTF
TGCAGCCTCGGACAGACGACAGACTATGGCTACACCTTC
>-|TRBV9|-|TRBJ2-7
CASSVFPSYEQYF
TGTGCCAGCAGCGTATTCCCCAGCTACGAGCAGTACTTC
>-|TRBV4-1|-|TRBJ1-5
CASSLGTRGAMGSNQPQHF
TGCGCCAGCAGCCTCGGGACAAGGGGCGCAATGGGTAGCAATCAGCCCCAGCATTTT
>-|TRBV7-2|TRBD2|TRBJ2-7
CASSLRAGEGEQYF
TGTGCCAGCAGCTTAAGAGCGGGAGAGGGCGAGCAGTACTTC
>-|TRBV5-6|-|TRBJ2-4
CASSLVGAGWNIQYF
TGTGCCAGCAGCTTGGTGGGCGCGGGGTGGAACATTCAGTACTTC
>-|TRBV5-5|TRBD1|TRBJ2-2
CASSLYRDRGPGELFF
TGTGCCAGCAGCTTGTACCGGGACAGGGGGCCCGGGGAGCTGTTTTTT
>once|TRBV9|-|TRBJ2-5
CASSVENYKETQYF
TGTGCCAGCAGCGTAGAAAACTATAAAGAGACCCAGTACTTC
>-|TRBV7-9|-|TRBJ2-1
CASSLVSRETRNEQFF
TGTGCCAGCAGCTTAGTGTCGAGGGAGACGAGGAATGAGCAGTTCTTC
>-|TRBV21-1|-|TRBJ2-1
CASSNSGTETYNEQFF
TGTGCCAGCAGCAACTCCGGGACAGAGACCTACAATGAGCAGTTCTTC
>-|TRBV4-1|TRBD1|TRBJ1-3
CASSQGQGNSGNTIYF
TGCGCCAGCAGCCAAGGACAGGGGAACTCTGGAAACACCATATATTTT
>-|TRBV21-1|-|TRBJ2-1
CASSSGLAGGPIGDEQFF
TGTGCCAGCAGCTCGGGACTAGCGGGAGGGCCGATCGGGGATGAGCAGTTCTTC